The clone carrying this T cell receptor (beta chain) was seen ten or more times. Its antigen is as yet unknown. Germline V gene lookup returns CDR1 SEHNR and CDR2 FQNEAQ (reference sequence). The CDR3 sequence is 17 residues long. The trim removed 1 base at V and 0 bases at J, leaving 5 bases unmatched. The data stem from a study of early T cells in non-severe SARS-CoV-2 infection. Study-level results: Anti-spike CD8 specificities were favored by VDJdb matching, whose results missed private and CD4 specificities.

Individual cDNA molecules received unique molecular identifiers during library preparation. MiXCR, run by TCRdb on the 5' RACE reads, gives a single entry per CDR3 protein. The sample has 60,000 to 65,000 distinct CDR3 sequences, 9.5% to 15% seen once. The source material was whole blood. The TCR originated in an adult who was a healthcare worker with PCR-confirmed SARS-CoV-2 infection or an uninfected control (not recorded which). The chain employs TRBV7-9 and TRBJ2-2; 7 bases map to TRBD1. CDR3 nucleotide sequence: TGTGCCAGCAGCTTAGGGACGACAGGGTCGAACACCGGGGAGCTGTTTTTT. Translating it yields CASSLGTTGSNTGELFF.